This TCR beta chain was sequenced in a study of shared clonotypes between healthy human individuals. For the study at large: There were three CD4 naive, three CD4 memory, two CD8 naive and one CD8 memory plates per donor.

A word on this clone: Its antigen is not known.

Deep was the level at which the assay was run. This table comes from immunoSEQ multiplex PCR, and its TCRdb copy is limited to in-frame clones, with some not included. The sample holds 1.4 million to 1.5 million clones, roughly 95% seen once. Study-wide results and caveats: Collection of samples was limited to blood; tissue repertoires likely differ. Against clonotypes common to all four donors, non-shared ones had lower generation probabilities.

The CDR3 runs 15 residues. The germline gives CDR1 LGHNA, CDR2 YSLEER. Trimming left V 0 bases short and J 0 bases short, with 7 bases between. Sequencing was carried out using naive CD4+ T cells sorted from blood. The subset: CD45RA+ positively selected. The rearrangement joins TRBV4-3 to TRBJ2-3; D ambiguous. The clonotype was recovered from a man in his thirties or forties in good health. CDR3 amino acids: CASSQDHVSTDTQYF. The CDR3 DNA sequence: TGCGCCAGCAGCCAAGATCACGTGAGCACAGATACGCAGTATTTT.